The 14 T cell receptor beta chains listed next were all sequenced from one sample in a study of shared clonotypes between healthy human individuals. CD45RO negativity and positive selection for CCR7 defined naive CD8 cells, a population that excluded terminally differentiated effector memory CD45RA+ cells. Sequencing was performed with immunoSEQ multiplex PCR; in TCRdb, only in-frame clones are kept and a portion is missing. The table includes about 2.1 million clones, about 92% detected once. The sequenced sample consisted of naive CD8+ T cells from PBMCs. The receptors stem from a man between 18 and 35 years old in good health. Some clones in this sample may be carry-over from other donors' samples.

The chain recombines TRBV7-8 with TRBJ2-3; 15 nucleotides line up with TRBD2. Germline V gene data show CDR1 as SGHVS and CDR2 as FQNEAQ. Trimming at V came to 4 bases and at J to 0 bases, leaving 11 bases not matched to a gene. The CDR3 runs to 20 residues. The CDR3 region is CASSSGLAGGQVGSTDTQYF. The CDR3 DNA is TGTGCCAGCAGCTCAGGACTAGCGGGAGGGCAGGTCGGAAGCACAGATACGCAGTATTTT.

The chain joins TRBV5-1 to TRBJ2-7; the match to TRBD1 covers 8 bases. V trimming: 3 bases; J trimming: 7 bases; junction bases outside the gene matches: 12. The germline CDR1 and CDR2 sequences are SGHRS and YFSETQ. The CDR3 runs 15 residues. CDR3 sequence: CASSSVAGGWEEQYF. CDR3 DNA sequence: TGCGCCAGCAGCTCGGTGGCAGGGGGCTGGGAAGAGCAGTACTTC. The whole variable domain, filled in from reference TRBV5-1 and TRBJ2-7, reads KAGVTQTPRYLIKTRGQQVTLSCSPISGHRSVSWYQQTPGQGLQFLFEYFSETQRNKGNFPGRFSGRQFSNSRSEMNVSTLELGDSALYLCASSSVAGGWEEQYFGPGTRLTVT.

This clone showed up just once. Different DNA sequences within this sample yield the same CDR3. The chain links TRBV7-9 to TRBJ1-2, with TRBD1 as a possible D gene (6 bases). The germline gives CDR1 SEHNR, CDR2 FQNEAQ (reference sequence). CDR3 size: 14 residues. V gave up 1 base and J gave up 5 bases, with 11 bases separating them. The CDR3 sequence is CASSLGGASYGYTF. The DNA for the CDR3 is TGTGCCAGCAGCTTAGGGGGGGCCTCTTATGGCTACACCTTC. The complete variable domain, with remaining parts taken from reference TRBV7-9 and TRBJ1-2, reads DTGVSQNPRHKITKRGQNVTFRCDPISEHNRLYWYRQTLGQGPEFLTYFQNEAQLEKSRLLSDRFSAERPKGSFSTLEIQRTEQGDSAMYLCASSLGGASYGYTFGSGTRLTVV.

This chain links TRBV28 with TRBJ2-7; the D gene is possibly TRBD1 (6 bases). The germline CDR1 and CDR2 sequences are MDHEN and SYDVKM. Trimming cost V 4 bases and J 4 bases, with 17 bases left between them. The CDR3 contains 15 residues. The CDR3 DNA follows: TGTGCCAGCAGTTGGCGAGGGGGTTTTTATTACGAGCAGTACTTC. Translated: CASSWRGGFYYEQYF.

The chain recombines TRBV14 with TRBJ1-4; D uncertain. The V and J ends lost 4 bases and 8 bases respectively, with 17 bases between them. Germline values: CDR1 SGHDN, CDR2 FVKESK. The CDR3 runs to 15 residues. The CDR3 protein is CASSPSGIVNEKLFF. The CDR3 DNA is TGTGCCAGCAGCCCCTCGGGGATAGTCAACGAAAAACTGTTTTTT.

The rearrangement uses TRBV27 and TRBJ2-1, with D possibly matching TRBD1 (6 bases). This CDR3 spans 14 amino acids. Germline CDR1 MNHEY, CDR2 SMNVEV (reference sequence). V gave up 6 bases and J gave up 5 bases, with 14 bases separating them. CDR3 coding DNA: TGTGCCAGCAGCAGGCGGACAGCGAACAATGAGCAGTTCTTC. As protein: CASSRRTANNEQFF.

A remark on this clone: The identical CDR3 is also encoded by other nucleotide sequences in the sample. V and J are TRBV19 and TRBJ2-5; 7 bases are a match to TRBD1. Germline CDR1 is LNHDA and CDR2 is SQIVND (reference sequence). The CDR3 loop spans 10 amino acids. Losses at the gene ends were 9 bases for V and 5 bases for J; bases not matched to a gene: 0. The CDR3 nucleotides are TGTGCCAGCAGGGGGGAGACCCAGTACTTC. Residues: CASRGETQYF.

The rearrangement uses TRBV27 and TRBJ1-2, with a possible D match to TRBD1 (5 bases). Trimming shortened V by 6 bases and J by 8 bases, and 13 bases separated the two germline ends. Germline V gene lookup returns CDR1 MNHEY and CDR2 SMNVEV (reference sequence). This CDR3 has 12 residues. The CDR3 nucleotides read TGTGCCAGCAGACACTGGGGGGAAGGCTACACCTTC. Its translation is CASRHWGEGYTF.

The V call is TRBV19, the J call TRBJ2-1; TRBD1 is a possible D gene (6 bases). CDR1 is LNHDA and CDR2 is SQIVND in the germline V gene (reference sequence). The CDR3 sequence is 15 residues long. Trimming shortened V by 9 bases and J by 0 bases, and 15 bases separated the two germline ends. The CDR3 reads CASRNRASSYNEQFF. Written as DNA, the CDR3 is TGTGCCAGCAGGAACAGGGCGAGCTCCTACAATGAGCAGTTCTTC.

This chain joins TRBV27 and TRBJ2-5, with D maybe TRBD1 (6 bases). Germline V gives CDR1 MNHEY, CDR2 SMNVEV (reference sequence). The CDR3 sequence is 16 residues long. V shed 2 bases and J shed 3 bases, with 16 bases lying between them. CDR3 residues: CASSLIISGTKETQYF. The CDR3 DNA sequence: TGTGCCAGCAGTTTAATAATATCCGGGACAAAAGAGACCCAGTACTTC.

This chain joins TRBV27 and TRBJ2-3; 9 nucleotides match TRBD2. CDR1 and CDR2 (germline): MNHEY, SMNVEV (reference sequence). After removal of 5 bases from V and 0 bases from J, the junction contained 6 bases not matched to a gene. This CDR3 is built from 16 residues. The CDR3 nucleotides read TGTGCCAGCAGTGCCTATACTAGCGGGAGCACAGATACGCAGTATTTT. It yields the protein CASSAYTSGSTDTQYF.

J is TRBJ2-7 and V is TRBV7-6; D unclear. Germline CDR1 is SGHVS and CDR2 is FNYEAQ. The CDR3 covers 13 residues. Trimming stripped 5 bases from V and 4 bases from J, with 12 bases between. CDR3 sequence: CASSPRVSYEQYF. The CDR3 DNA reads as TGTGCCAGCAGCCCTCGGGTTTCTTACGAGCAGTACTTC.

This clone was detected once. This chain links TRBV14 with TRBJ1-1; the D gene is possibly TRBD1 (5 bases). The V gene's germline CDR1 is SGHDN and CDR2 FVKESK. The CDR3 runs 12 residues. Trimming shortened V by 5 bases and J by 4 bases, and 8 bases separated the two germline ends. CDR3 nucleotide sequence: TGTGCCAGCAGCGGAAGGGGCACTGAAGCTTTCTTT. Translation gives CASSGRGTEAFF.

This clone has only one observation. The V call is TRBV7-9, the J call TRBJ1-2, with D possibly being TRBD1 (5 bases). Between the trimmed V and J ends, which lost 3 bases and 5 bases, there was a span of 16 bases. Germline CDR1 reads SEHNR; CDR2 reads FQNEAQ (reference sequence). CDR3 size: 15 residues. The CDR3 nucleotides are TGTGCCAGCAGCTTGGTAGGGGAGAGAGATTATGGCTACACCTTC. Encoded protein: CASSLVGERDYGYTF.